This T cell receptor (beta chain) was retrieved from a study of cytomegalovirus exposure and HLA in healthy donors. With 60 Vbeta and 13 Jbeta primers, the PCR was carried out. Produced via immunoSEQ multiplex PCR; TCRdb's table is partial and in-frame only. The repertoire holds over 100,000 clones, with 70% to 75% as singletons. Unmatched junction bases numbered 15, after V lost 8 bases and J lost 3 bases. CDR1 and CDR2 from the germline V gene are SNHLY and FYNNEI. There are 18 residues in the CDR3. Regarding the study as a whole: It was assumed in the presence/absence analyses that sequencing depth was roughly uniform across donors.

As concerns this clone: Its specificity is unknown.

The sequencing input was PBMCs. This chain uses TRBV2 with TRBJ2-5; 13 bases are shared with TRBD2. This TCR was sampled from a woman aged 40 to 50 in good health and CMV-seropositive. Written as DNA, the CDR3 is TGTGCCAGCGGACCCCGGACTAGCGGGAGTGGGGAAAAAGAGACCCAGTACTTC. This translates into CASGPRTSGSGEKETQYF.